These 20 T cell receptor beta chains share one sample of origin, sequenced in a study of cytomegalovirus exposure and HLA in healthy donors. Researchers ran the PCR with 60 Vbeta and 13 Jbeta primers. Sequenced by immunoSEQ multiplex PCR; TCRdb stores in-frame clones only, minus some. The profile shows roughly 240,000 clones, about 77% of them singletons. What was sequenced was PBMCs. The receptors here all came from a boy aged 5-17 years in good health and CMV-seronegative.

The chain is built from TRBV11-2 and TRBJ2-3, with 7 positions matching TRBD2. The length of the CDR3 is 14 residues. V lost 8 bases and J lost 3; bases outside the gene matches: 8. Germline V gene lookup returns CDR1 SGHAT and CDR2 FQNNGV. The CDR3 sequence: CASGGSGFTDTQYF. CDR3 coding DNA: TGTGCCAGCGGCGGGAGTGGGTTTACAGATACGCAGTATTTT.

This sequence joins TRBV7-6 and TRBJ2-3; a weak D match, TRBD2 (6 bases). This CDR3 has 11 amino acids. Germline lookup yields CDR1 SGHVS and CDR2 FNYEAQ. The CDR3 loop reads CAAGEADTQYF. CDR3 bases: TGTGCGGCTGGGGAGGCAGATACGCAGTATTTT.

V usage is TRBV2 and J usage is TRBJ1-5; D perhaps matches TRBD1 (5 bases). Germline assignment: CDR1 SNHLY and CDR2 FYNNEI. Trimming removed 1 base at V and 7 bases at J, with 11 bases between. The CDR3 runs to 14 residues. This CDR3 reads CASSEGGGAQPQHF. The CDR3 DNA reads TGTGCCAGCAGTGAAGGGGGAGGGGCCCAGCCCCAGCATTTT.

The chain combines TRBV19 with TRBJ1-4; weak D call: TRBD1 (6 bases). The germline V gene has CDR1 LNHDA and CDR2 SQIVND (reference sequence). This CDR3 has 16 amino acids. Trimming removed 6 bases from V and 8 bases from J, with 22 bases in between. The CDR3 DNA sequence: TGTGCCAGTAGGCGGGGAGGGGGGGGCTACGAGGAAAAACTGTTTTTT. Its protein is CASRRGGGGYEEKLFF. Using reference TRBV19 and TRBJ1-4 for the parts outside the CDR3, the full variable domain is DGGITQSPKYLFRKEGQNVTLSCEQNLNHDAMYWYRQDPGQGLRLIYYSQIVNDFQKGDIAEGYSVSREKKESFPLTVTSAQKNPTAFYLCASRRGGGGYEEKLFFGSGTQLSVL.

The chain is built from TRBV18 and TRBJ1-4; D gene ambiguous. Germline V gives CDR1 KGHSH, CDR2 LQKENI. Deletions cut 2 bases from V and 5 bases from J, with 9 bases between. This CDR3 comprises 14 residues. The CDR3 DNA reads as TGTGCCAGCTCACCAACCCGGGGAAATGAAAAACTGTTTTTT. Its translation is CASSPTRGNEKLFF.

This clone was counted between two and nine times. The chain combines TRBV27 with TRBJ2-3; TRBD1 is a possible D gene (6 bases). The CDR3 totals 15 residues. CDR1 is MNHEY and CDR2 is SMNVEV in the germline V gene (reference sequence). Deletions cut 5 bases from V and 2 bases from J, with 14 bases between. CDR3 region: CASSPYRVDTDTQYF. CDR3 coding DNA: TGTGCCAGCAGTCCCTACAGGGTTGACACAGATACGCAGTATTTT.

The rearrangement links TRBV7-2 to TRBJ2-6, with D possibly being TRBD2 (6 bases). CDR1 and CDR2 from the germline V gene are SGHTA and FQGNSA. V lost 2 bases, J lost 0 bases, and 14 bases lay in between. The CDR3 has 18 residues. For the CDR3, the DNA is TGTGCCAGCAGCTTAAACGCGGGACGGAGCTCTGGGGCCAACGTCCTGACTTTC. It is translated as CASSLNAGRSSGANVLTF.

This chain uses TRBV11-3 with TRBJ1-2, with 8 bases matching TRBD1. CDR3 length: 17 residues. The germline gives CDR1 SGHNT, CDR2 YENEEA. Trimming at V came to 4 bases and at J to 6 bases, leaving 16 bases not matched to a gene. CDR3 nucleotide sequence: TGTGCCAGCAGCTCGTACACAGGGGGATCCGGAAACGATGGCTACACCTTC. Its translation is CASSSYTGGSGNDGYTF.

The chain uses TRBV19 and TRBJ1-4, with 8 bases lining up with TRBD1. CDR3 length: 14 residues. Germline CDR1 and CDR2: LNHDA and SQIVND (reference sequence). The junction had 2 bases not matched to a gene; V was cut back by 8 bases and J by 0 bases. DNA for the CDR3: TGTGCCAGTGGGACAGGAGCAACTAATGAAAAACTGTTTTTT. Translating it yields CASGTGATNEKLFF.

V and J are TRBV5-1 and TRBJ2-1; no definite D call. The CDR3 consists of 15 residues. Per germline, CDR1 SGHRS and CDR2 YFSETQ. V dropped 0 bases and J dropped 0 bases, with 7 bases sitting between them. In DNA, the CDR3 is TGCGCCAGCAGCTTGGACCCGAGCTCCTACAATGAGCAGTTCTTC. This gives the protein CASSLDPSSYNEQFF.

This chain links TRBV5-6 with TRBJ2-3; the match to TRBD2 covers 8 bases. CDR1 SGHDT and CDR2 YYEEEE come from the germline V gene. This CDR3 has 16 amino acids. The J segment lost 2 bases and the V segment lost 0 bases, leaving 5 bases of the junction unmatched. CDR3 nucleotides: TGTGCCAGCAGCTTGGGGACTAGCTCACCCACAGATACGCAGTATTTT. Its translation is CASSLGTSSPTDTQYF.

The rearrangement joins TRBV7-9 to TRBJ2-7, with 9 bases fitting TRBD2. The CDR3 runs to 15 residues. After removal of 6 bases from V and 2 bases from J, the junction contained 8 bases not matched to a gene. The V gene's germline CDR1 is SEHNR and CDR2 FQNEAQ (reference sequence). The DNA of the CDR3 is TGTGCCAGCAGTTATTTAGCGGGGGAGGCCTACGAGCAGTACTTC. Its protein product is CASSYLAGEAYEQYF.

This clone was counted a single time. The chain is built from TRBV27 and TRBJ2-7; D is ambiguous. V was pared by 4 bases and J by 7 bases, with 8 bases between. CDR1 and CDR2 from the germline V gene are MNHEY and SMNVEV (reference sequence). The CDR3 extends over 11 amino acids. The CDR3 sequence: CASSSSREQYF. The CDR3 nucleotides read TGTGCCAGCAGTTCGAGCAGGGAGCAGTACTTC.

The rearrangement joins TRBV5-4 to TRBJ2-7; the D gene is possibly TRBD2 (5 bases). The CDR3 loop spans 12 amino acids. The ends were cut back, 0 bases at V and 6 bases at J, with 7 bases in the middle. CDR1 and CDR2 (germline): SGHNT, YYREEE (reference sequence). The CDR3 sequence is CASSLVAGEQYF. The DNA of the CDR3 is TGTGCCAGCAGCTTGGTTGCGGGCGAGCAGTACTTC.

The V call is TRBV30, the J call TRBJ2-7; D possibly corresponds to TRBD2 (5 bases). Germline V gene sequence: CDR1 GTSNPN, CDR2 SVGIG (reference sequence). V gave up 0 bases and J gave up 6 bases, with 9 bases separating them. The CDR3 is made up of 12 amino acids. CDR3 DNA: TGTGCCTGGAGTGTACGCCGGGGCGAGCAGTACTTC. Its protein is CAWSVRRGEQYF.

This clone was counted a few times. The chain has TRBV9 and TRBJ1-1; TRBD1 agrees at 7 bases. The germline V gene has CDR1 SGDLS and CDR2 YYNGEE. This CDR3 has 15 residues. V was pared by 0 bases and J by 4 bases, with 6 bases of the junction left unmatched. CDR3 coding DNA: TGTGCCAGCAGCGTAGATCCGGGACAGTCCACTGAAGCTTTCTTT. It yields the protein CASSVDPGQSTEAFF. The full variable domain, with the rest looked up from reference TRBV9 and TRBJ1-1, is DSGVTQTPKHLITATGQRVTLRCSPRSGDLSVYWYQQSLDQGLQFLIQYYNGEERAKGNILERFSAQQFPDLHSELNLSSLELGDSALYFCASSVDPGQSTEAFFGQGTRLTVV.

This clone occurred a few times. The chain couples TRBV6-4 to TRBJ1-1, with D possibly being TRBD1 (5 bases). Germline CDR1 and CDR2: MRHNA and SNTAGT. The CDR3 runs to 13 residues. Between the trimmed V and J ends, which lost 6 bases and 2 bases, there was a span of 10 bases. The chain's CDR3 is CASRPDKNTEAFF. In nucleotides, the CDR3 is TGTGCCAGCAGACCGGACAAAAACACTGAAGCTTTCTTT.

Points on this clone: This CDR3 is also generated by other DNA sequences in the sample. The chain uses TRBV4-2 and TRBJ2-5; a possible D gene is TRBD2 (5 bases). Trimming shortened V by 0 bases and J by 2 bases, and 13 bases separated the two germline ends. This CDR3 is 16 amino acids long. Germline CDR1 LGHNA, CDR2 YNFKEQ. CDR3 bases: TGTGCCAGCAGCCAAGATCATCCTAGCAGGCAAGAGACCCAGTACTTC. It specifies CASSQDHPSRQETQYF.

A few counts support this clone. The rearrangement links TRBV27 to TRBJ1-2; the D gene is possibly TRBD1 (5 bases). The CDR3 is 14 residues long. Germline assignment: CDR1 MNHEY and CDR2 SMNVEV (reference sequence). With 6 bases removed from V and 1 base from J, the gap between germline ends came to 12 bases. CDR3 residues: CASRSLGGNYGYTF. The DNA of the CDR3 is TGTGCCAGCAGATCTTTGGGGGGTAACTATGGCTACACCTTC.

This chain links TRBV28 with TRBJ1-1; tentatively, D is TRBD1 (5 bases). CDR1 is MDHEN and CDR2 is SYDVKM in the germline V gene. Trimming took 1 base from V and 11 from J, leaving 11 bases between them. The CDR3 has 12 residues. The CDR3 coding sequence is TGTGCCAGCAGTTTATTTGGGGCTGTCGCTTTCTTT. It translates to CASSLFGAVAFF.